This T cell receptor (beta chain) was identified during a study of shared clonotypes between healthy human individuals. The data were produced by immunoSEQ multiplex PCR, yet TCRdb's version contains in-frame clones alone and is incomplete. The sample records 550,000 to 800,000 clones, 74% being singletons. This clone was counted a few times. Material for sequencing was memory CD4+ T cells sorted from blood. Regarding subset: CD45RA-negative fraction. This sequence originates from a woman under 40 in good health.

In DNA form, the CDR3 reads TGTGCCAGCAGACCCACGACAGGGGCACGGGGCGAGCAGTACTTC. Translation gives CASRPTTGARGEQYF. The chain is built from TRBV2 and TRBJ2-7, with 8 positions matching TRBD1. CDR1 and CDR2 (germline): SNHLY, FYNNEI. This CDR3 comprises 15 residues. Unmatched junction bases numbered 13, after V lost 6 bases and J lost 6 bases.